Listed here are 24 T cell receptor beta chains from one sample, sequenced in a study of radiotherapy plus CTLA-4 blockade in lung cancer. Assay: immunoSEQ multiplex PCR; the TCRdb copy retains only in-frame clones and omits some. The sample gives 120,000 or so clones, about four fifths of which show up once; around 4.8% is in the top ten. This specimen was peripheral blood, taken from a patient treated with radiotherapy plus ipilimumab. Receptor source: a human donor with non-small cell lung cancer who had a partial response to radiotherapy plus ipilimumab.

In its sample, this clone was seen a few times. J is TRBJ2-5 and V is TRBV4-3, with a weak D call TRBD2 (5 bases). Per germline, CDR1 LGHNA and CDR2 YSLEER. The CDR3 covers 15 residues. Trimming stripped 3 bases from V and 4 bases from J, with 15 bases between. This chain's CDR3 is CASSQGGAAGETQYF. DNA for the CDR3: TGCGCCAGCAGCCAGGGCGGAGCCGCGGGAGAGACCCAGTACTTC.

This clone was recorded once. V usage is TRBV12-2 and J usage is TRBJ2-7; TRBD2 is the table's D call, not checked against the DNA. TRBV12-2 is classified as a pseudogene. The CDR3 contains 18 residues. CDR3 nucleotide sequence: TGTGCAAGTCGCTTAGTCGGGGGGTCTAGCGGGAGGACCTACGAGCAGTACGTC. Its protein product is CASRLVGGSSGRTYEQYV.

The rearrangement uses TRBV28 and TRBJ2-7, with a tentative D call TRBD1 (5 bases). The CDR3 runs 12 residues. Germline loops: CDR1 MDHEN, CDR2 SYDVKM. V was clipped by 5 bases and J by 3 bases, with 8 bases between them. The CDR3, as DNA: TGTGCCAGCAGTACTACAGGCTACGAGCAGTACTTC. Amino acids: CASSTTGYEQYF. Full variable domain (missing parts from reference TRBV28 and TRBJ2-7): DVKVTQSSRYLVKRTGEKVFLECVQDMDHENMFWYRQDPGLGLRLIYFSYDVKMKEKGDIPEGYSVSREKKERFSLILESASTNQTSMYLCASSTTGYEQYFGPGTRLTVT.

The chain links TRBV28 to TRBJ2-3; TRBD2 matches at 7 bases. The germline CDR1 and CDR2 sequences are MDHEN and SYDVKM. Trimming at V came to 6 bases and at J to 1 base, leaving 7 bases not matched to a gene. The CDR3 is 15 amino acids. As DNA, the CDR3 is TGTGCCAGCAGAGGAGCGGGGAGTGGCACAGATACGCAGTATTTT. Amino acid sequence: CASRGAGSGTDTQYF.

This clone was observed a handful of times. The rearrangement uses TRBV27 and TRBJ2-3, with 10 bases fitting TRBD1. The CDR3 has 17 residues. The germline CDR1 and CDR2 sequences are MNHEY and SMNVEV (reference sequence). The V and J ends lost 2 bases and 3 bases, in that order; junction bases with no gene match: 8. The chain's CDR3 is CASSLRGTGVWTDTQYF. The CDR3 DNA follows: TGTGCCAGCAGTTTAAGAGGGACAGGGGTTTGGACAGATACGCAGTATTTT.

This clone was observed a handful of times. J is TRBJ2-1 and V is TRBV9; the D gene is possibly TRBD2 (5 bases). Germline V gene lookup returns CDR1 SGDLS and CDR2 YYNGEE. Trimming took off 3 bases at V and 6 bases at J, with 16 bases between the two ends. There are 15 residues in the CDR3. DNA of the CDR3: TGTGCCAGCAGCGAGGCACTGGTTGGAGGCAATGAGCAGTTCTTC. This translates into CASSEALVGGNEQFF. Filled out from reference TRBV9 and TRBJ2-1, the complete variable domain reads DSGVTQTPKHLITATGQRVTLRCSPRSGDLSVYWYQQSLDQGLQFLIQYYNGEERAKGNILERFSAQQFPDLHSELNLSSLELGDSALYFCASSEALVGGNEQFFGPGTRLTVL.

A remark on this clone: Other DNA sequences of this sample code for an identical CDR3. This chain joins TRBV7-2 and TRBJ1-3, with 7 bases lining up with TRBD1. Germline-derived CDR1 and CDR2 are SGHTA and FQGNSA. The CDR3 totals 14 residues. After removal of 5 bases from V and 0 bases from J, the junction contained 1 base not matched to a gene. The CDR3 DNA follows: TGTGCCAGCAGCCGGGACAGCTCTGGAAACACCATATATTTT. Residues: CASSRDSSGNTIYF.

The chain recombines TRBV2 with TRBJ2-7; 7 bases fit TRBD1. The CDR3 runs 13 residues. Trimming cost V 5 bases and J 5 bases; bases outside gene matches: 6. Germline CDR1 reads SNHLY; CDR2 reads FYNNEI. The CDR3 region has the DNA TGTGCCAGCAGTACCGACAGGGCCCACGAGCAGTACTTC. Its protein is CASSTDRAHEQYF.

Only a few counts were recorded for this clone. The chain combines TRBV7-9 with TRBJ1-1, with a possible D match to TRBD1 (5 bases). Germline V gene lookup returns CDR1 SEHNR and CDR2 FQNEAQ (reference sequence). The CDR3 is made up of 14 amino acids. The V gene lost 0 bases and the J gene lost 8 bases, with 13 bases spanning the gap. CDR3 in DNA: TGTGCCAGCAGCTTAGCCGATGGGCAGGGAGAAGCTTTCTTT. It translates to CASSLADGQGEAFF.

This chain links TRBV28 with TRBJ1-6; 7 bases are a match to TRBD1. Germline V lookup: CDR1 MDHEN, CDR2 SYDVKM. Trimming took 6 bases from V and 7 from J; bases not matched to a gene: 6. The CDR3 contains 14 residues. The CDR3 coding sequence is TGTGCCAGCAGATGGACAGGCGGGAATTCACCCCTCCACTTT. Encoded protein: CASRWTGGNSPLHF.

The chain uses TRBV5-5 and TRBJ2-7, with 7 bases matching TRBD2. Looked up from germline, CDR1 is SGHKS and CDR2 is YYEKEE (reference sequence). The CDR3 runs to 13 residues. V shed 4 bases, J shed 7 bases, and the junction held 8 bases outside the gene matches. The CDR3 sequence is CASSRGVRLEQYV. The CDR3 DNA reads TGTGCCAGCAGCCGGGGGGTGAGGTTGGAGCAGTACGTC.

This chain links TRBV5-4 with TRBJ1-2, with 10 bases fitting TRBD1. Germline CDR1 SGHNT, CDR2 YYREEE (reference sequence). V trimming: 3 bases; J trimming: 6 bases; junction bases outside the gene matches: 11. This CDR3 is 16 amino acids long. CDR3 sequence (DNA): TGTGCCAGCAGCTGGGCACAGGGACAGGGGAATGATGGCTACACCTTC. Translation gives CASSWAQGQGNDGYTF.

The chain carries TRBV19 and TRBJ1-2, with 7 bases matching TRBD1. Trimming removed 4 bases from V and 1 base from J; junction bases left unmatched: 6. The CDR3 has 15 amino acids. Germline loops: CDR1 LNHDA, CDR2 SQIVND (reference sequence). The CDR3: CASSTGQALNYGYTF. CDR3 coding DNA: TGTGCCAGTAGTACCGGACAGGCACTTAACTATGGCTACACCTTC.

The chain links TRBV7-9 to TRBJ1-2; D possibly corresponds to TRBD1 (6 bases). This CDR3 comprises 13 residues. V was clipped by 2 bases and J by 6 bases, with 10 bases between them. CDR1 and CDR2 from the germline V gene are SEHNR and FQNEAQ (reference sequence). The DNA for the CDR3 is TGTGCCAGCAGCTTATGGACAGCGAATGGCTACACCTTC. Amino acids: CASSLWTANGYTF.

This clone was seen a handful of times. The chain recombines TRBV7-2 with TRBJ2-1; the match to TRBD1 covers 8 bases. The CDR3 extends over 16 amino acids. V shed 5 bases and J 4 bases; nucleotides not matched to a gene: 10. Looked up from germline, CDR1 is SGHTA and CDR2 is FQGNSA. CDR3 region: CASSPRRQGAYNEQFF. For the CDR3, the DNA is TGTGCCAGCAGCCCGAGACGTCAGGGGGCTTACAATGAGCAGTTCTTC.

The CDR3 DNA sequence: TGTGCCAGCAGCCCCCTCCCCGGGGCAACTAATGAAAAACTGTTTTTT. This gives the protein CASSPLPGATNEKLFF. The chain recombines TRBV5-4 with TRBJ1-4; unclear D gene. The CDR3 contains 16 residues. Germline CDR1 reads SGHNT; CDR2 reads YYREEE (reference sequence). Trimming pared 4 bases from V and 0 bases from J, leaving 13 bases between.

The rearrangement links TRBV29-1 to TRBJ2-1; 9 bases fit TRBD2. With V trimmed by 8 bases and J by 0 bases, 8 bases remained unmatched. Per the germline V gene, CDR1 is SQVTM and CDR2 is ANQGSEA. CDR3 length: 15 amino acids. CDR3 nucleotides: TGCAGCCTACAGATTAGCGGGAGCTCCTACAATGAGCAGTTCTTC. Its translation: CSLQISGSSYNEQFF.

The V gene is TRBV27, the J gene TRBJ1-5, with D perhaps TRBD1 (6 bases). The CDR3 length is 15 residues. Trimming left V 4 bases short and J 0 bases short, with 10 bases between. The germline V gene encodes CDR1 MNHEY and CDR2 SMNVEV (reference sequence). The DNA of the CDR3 is TGTGCCAGCAGTTCCGGACAGACTAGCAATCAGCCCCAGCATTTT. Encoded protein: CASSSGQTSNQPQHF.

The chain carries TRBV6-6 and TRBJ1-5; no clear D gene. This CDR3 comprises 14 residues. Deletions cut 8 bases from V and 2 bases from J, with 13 bases between. Germline V gene lookup returns CDR1 MNHNY and CDR2 SVGAGI (reference sequence). CDR3 coding DNA: TGTGCCAGCGCGGGAGGAATCGGCAATCAGCCCCAGCATTTT. The encoded protein is CASAGGIGNQPQHF.

This clone has just a few counts. J is TRBJ2-2 and V is TRBV15; D is ambiguous. The CDR3 loop spans 15 amino acids. Germline assignment: CDR1 LNHNV and CDR2 YYDKDF (reference sequence). Trimming removed 8 bases from V and 1 base from J, with 14 bases in between. The CDR3 region is CATELRHKNTGELFF. The CDR3 region has the DNA TGTGCCACCGAACTGAGGCACAAGAACACCGGGGAGCTGTTTTTT.

This chain links TRBV28 with TRBJ2-3, with 10 positions matching TRBD2. The CDR3 spans 17 residues. V trimming: 3 bases; J trimming: 4 bases; junction bases outside the gene matches: 10. In germline, CDR1 is MDHEN, CDR2 SYDVKM. The CDR3 coding sequence is TGTGCCAGCAGTTTTTTCGCCAGCGGGAGGGGGGCAGATACGCAGTATTTT. This encodes CASSFFASGRGADTQYF.

This chain connects TRBV5-1 to TRBJ2-1, with TRBD1 identical over 9 bases. Trimming cost V 5 bases and J 6 bases; bases outside gene matches: 9. Per germline, CDR1 SGHRS and CDR2 YFSETQ. The CDR3 spans 15 residues. The CDR3 DNA follows: TGCGCCAGCAGGCAGGGGGGACAGGGTTTCAATGAGCAGTTCTTC. It encodes CASRQGGQGFNEQFF.

The chain is built from TRBV2 and TRBJ2-5, with D possibly TRBD2 on 6 matching bases. The CDR3 length is 13 residues. Germline V gene sequence: CDR1 SNHLY, CDR2 FYNNEI. The germline V and J ends were trimmed by 9 bases and 2 bases, with 13 bases remaining between them. For the CDR3, the DNA is TGTGCCAGTTCCCTAGCGACTCAAGAGACCCAGTACTTC. It codes for CASSLATQETQYF. The full variable domain, in which reference TRBV2 and TRBJ2-5 provide the parts outside the CDR3, is EPEVTQTPSHQVTQMGQEVILRCVPISNHLYFYWYRQILGQKVEFLVSFYNNEISEKSEIFDDQFSVERPDGSNFTLKIRSTKLEDSAMYFCASSLATQETQYFGPGTRLLVL.

The genes are TRBV6-4 and TRBJ2-1; D is possibly TRBD1 (6 bases). The CDR3 has 19 residues. Germline assignment: CDR1 MRHNA and CDR2 SNTAGT. The V end was cut by 8 bases, the J end by 0 bases, with 26 bases between. The CDR3 sequence: CASADRTEDRSFSYNEQFF. The CDR3 coding sequence is TGTGCCAGCGCCGACCGGACAGAAGACCGCTCTTTCTCCTACAATGAGCAGTTCTTC.